This T cell receptor (beta chain) was identified during a study of blood T cells in healthy people across ages. Points from the study as a whole: Per million T cells, TCR beta diversity dropped roughly linearly as age increased. Without sorted subsets, naive and antigen-experienced compartments could not be conclusively compared.

On this clonotype itself: Its antigen is not identified.

Primers used in a second PCR of roughly 6 to 11 cycles were a sample-barcoded 5' primer and a J-beta primer mix. Each of the samples gave a minimum of 3 million paired-end reads that contained CDR3. TCRdb re-derived calls from the 5' RACE reads in MiXCR, one entry per CDR3 protein. Here the sample spans approximately 960,000 distinct CDR3 sequences, approximately 32% being singletons. Germline V lookup: CDR1 MDHEN, CDR2 SYDVKM. Trimming removed 4 bases at V and 10 bases at J, with 14 bases between. The CDR3 runs 13 residues. The same specimen was also included in a second study, on T cells of mothers and their children.

The source of this sequence is a woman between 35 and 50 years old in good health. This chain joins TRBV28 and TRBJ2-1; D is ambiguous. Sequenced material: blood. The CDR3 DNA follows: TGTGCCAGCAGTTACCCCCCGTTGGAGGAGCAGTTCTTC. Encoded protein: CASSYPPLEEQFF.